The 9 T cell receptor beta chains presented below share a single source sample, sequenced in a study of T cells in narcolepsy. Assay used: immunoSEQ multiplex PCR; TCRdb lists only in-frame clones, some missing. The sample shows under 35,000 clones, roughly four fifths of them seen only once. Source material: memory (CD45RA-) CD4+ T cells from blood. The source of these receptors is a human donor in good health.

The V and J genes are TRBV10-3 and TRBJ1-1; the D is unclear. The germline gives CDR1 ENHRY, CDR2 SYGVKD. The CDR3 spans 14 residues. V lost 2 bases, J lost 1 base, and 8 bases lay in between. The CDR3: CAISEGPTNTEAFF. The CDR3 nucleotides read TGTGCCATCAGTGAGGGACCAACGAACACTGAAGCTTTCTTT.

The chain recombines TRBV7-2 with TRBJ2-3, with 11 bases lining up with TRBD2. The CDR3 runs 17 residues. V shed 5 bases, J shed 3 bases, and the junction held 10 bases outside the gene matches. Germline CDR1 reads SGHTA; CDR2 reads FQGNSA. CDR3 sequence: CASSNPGTSGRTDTQYF. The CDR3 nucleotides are TGTGCCAGCAGCAACCCGGGGACTAGCGGTAGAACAGATACGCAGTATTTT.

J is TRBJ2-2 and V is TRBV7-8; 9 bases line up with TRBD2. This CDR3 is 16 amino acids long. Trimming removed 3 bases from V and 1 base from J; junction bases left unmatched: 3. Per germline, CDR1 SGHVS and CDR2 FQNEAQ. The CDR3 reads CASSFRAGGNTGELFF. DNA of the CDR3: TGTGCCAGCAGCTTTAGAGCGGGGGGGAACACCGGGGAGCTGTTTTTT.

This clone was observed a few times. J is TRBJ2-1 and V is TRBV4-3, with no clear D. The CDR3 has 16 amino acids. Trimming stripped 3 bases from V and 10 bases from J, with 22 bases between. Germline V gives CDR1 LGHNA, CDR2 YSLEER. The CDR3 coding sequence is TGCGCCAGCAGCCACGTCGGTGGTCTTGGGGTGGGGGAGCAGTTCTTC. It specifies CASSHVGGLGVGEQFF.

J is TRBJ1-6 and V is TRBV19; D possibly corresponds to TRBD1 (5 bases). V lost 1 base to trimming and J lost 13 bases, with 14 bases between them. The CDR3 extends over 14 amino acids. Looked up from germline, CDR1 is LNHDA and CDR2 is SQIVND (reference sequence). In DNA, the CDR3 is TGTGCCAGTAGTATAGGTGGTGCGGGGGACCCCCTCCACTTT. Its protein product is CASSIGGAGDPLHF. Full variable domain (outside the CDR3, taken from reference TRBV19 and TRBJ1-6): DGGITQSPKYLFRKEGQNVTLSCEQNLNHDAMYWYRQDPGQGLRLIYYSQIVNDFQKGDIAEGYSVSREKKESFPLTVTSAQKNPTAFYLCASSIGGAGDPLHFGNGTRLTVT.

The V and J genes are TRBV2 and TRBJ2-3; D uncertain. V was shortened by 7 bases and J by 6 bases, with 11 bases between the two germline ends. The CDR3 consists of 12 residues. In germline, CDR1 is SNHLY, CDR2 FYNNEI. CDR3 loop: CASNKFGDTQYF. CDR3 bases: TGTGCCAGCAATAAATTCGGCGATACGCAGTATTTT.

The CDR3 here is CAISEWGTGVNTEAFF. CDR3 DNA: TGTGCCATCAGTGAGTGGGGGACAGGGGTGAACACTGAAGCTTTCTTT. The J gene is TRBJ1-1, the V gene TRBV10-3; 10 bases fit TRBD1. This CDR3 contains 16 residues. Trimming took 1 base from V and 0 from J; bases not matched to a gene: 2. Germline values: CDR1 ENHRY, CDR2 SYGVKD.

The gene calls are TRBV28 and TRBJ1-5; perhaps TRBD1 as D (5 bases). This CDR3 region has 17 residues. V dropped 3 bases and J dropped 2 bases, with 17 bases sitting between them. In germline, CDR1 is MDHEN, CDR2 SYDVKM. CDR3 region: CASSFIHQGFGNQPQHF. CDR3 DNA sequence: TGTGCCAGCAGTTTTATACACCAGGGATTTGGCAATCAGCCCCAGCATTTT. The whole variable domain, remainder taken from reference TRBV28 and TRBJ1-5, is DVKVTQSSRYLVKRTGEKVFLECVQDMDHENMFWYRQDPGLGLRLIYFSYDVKMKEKGDIPEGYSVSREKKERFSLILESASTNQTSMYLCASSFIHQGFGNQPQHFGDGTRLSIL.

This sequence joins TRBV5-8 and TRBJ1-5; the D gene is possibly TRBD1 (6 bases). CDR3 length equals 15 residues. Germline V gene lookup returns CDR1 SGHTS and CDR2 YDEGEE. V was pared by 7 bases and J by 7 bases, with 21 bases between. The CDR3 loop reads CASGGGRRAIQPQHF. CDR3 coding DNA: TGTGCCAGCGGCGGGGGCAGGAGGGCCATACAGCCCCAGCATTTT. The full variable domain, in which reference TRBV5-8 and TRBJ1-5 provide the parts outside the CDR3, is EAGVTQSPTHLIKTRGQQATLRCSPISGHTSVYWYQQALGLGLQFLLWYDEGEERNRGNFPPRFSGRQFPNYSSELNVNALELEDSALYLCASGGGRRAIQPQHFGDGTRLSIL.